These T cell receptor beta chains were read from a single sample in a study of blood T cell repertoires in COVID-19. TCRdb's copy holds only in-frame clones and misses some; the assay was immunoSEQ multiplex PCR. The table has around 310,000 clones, 80% to 95% seen once; the top ten hold 6.5% to 8%. The sequenced material came from peripheral blood. Source of these receptors: a woman in her 30s with COVID-19, enrolled during active disease. CDR3s include the opening cysteine and the closing phenylalanine or tryptophan. The D gene is left open where the match is weak. Part of the rows lack a size; the others show once, few, many or a class for expanded clones.

v_call: TRBV5-1; j_call: TRBJ2-1; d_call: -; clone_size: -; cdr3_nt: TGCGCCAGCACCCTCCAGGGCTCCTACAATGAGCAGTTCTTC; cdr3_aa: CASTLQGSYNEQFF
v_call: TRBV4-2; j_call: TRBJ2-1; d_call: TRBD2; clone_size: -; cdr3_nt: TGTGCCAGCAGCCGAGCCTCGGGCGGGAGTAATAATGAGCAGTTCTTC; cdr3_aa: CASSRASGGSNNEQFF
v_call: TRBV7-3; j_call: TRBJ2-2; d_call: TRBD2; clone_size: once; cdr3_nt: TGTGCCAGCAGCTTGGTAGCGGGAGTAAACACCGGGGAGCTGTTTTTT; cdr3_aa: CASSLVAGVNTGELFF
v_call: TRBV7-2; j_call: TRBJ2-3; d_call: -; clone_size: -; cdr3_nt: TGTGCCAGCAGCTTTTCTCCAGGAACAGATACGCAGTATTTT; cdr3_aa: CASSFSPGTDTQYF
v_call: TRBV15; j_call: TRBJ2-7; d_call: TRBD2; clone_size: -; cdr3_nt: TGTGCCACCAGCAGAGAAACTGGGCTAGCGGGAGGCGAGCAGTACTTC; cdr3_aa: CATSRETGLAGGEQYF
v_call: TRBV7-3; j_call: TRBJ2-1; d_call: -; clone_size: -; cdr3_nt: TGTGCCAGCAGCCCTAAGTCCGGGAACTACAATGAGCAGTTCTTC; cdr3_aa: CASSPKSGNYNEQFF
v_call: TRBV28; j_call: TRBJ1-1; d_call: -; clone_size: -; cdr3_nt: TGTGCCAGCAGTTTATTATCGTTGGCAGGGGAAGCTTTCTTT; cdr3_aa: CASSLLSLAGEAFF
v_call: TRBV6-2/TRBV6-3; j_call: TRBJ1-1; d_call: -; clone_size: -; cdr3_nt: TGTGCCAGCAGTTACTCGACCAGGGGTGATGCTTTCTTT; cdr3_aa: CASSYSTRGDAFF
v_call: TRBV28; j_call: TRBJ1-2; d_call: -; clone_size: -; cdr3_nt: TGTGCCAGCAGTTTGGGGGCTGGGGGCTACACCTTC; cdr3_aa: CASSLGAGGYTF
v_call: TRBV10-3; j_call: TRBJ2-3; d_call: -; clone_size: -; cdr3_nt: TGTGCCATCAGTGAGTCTTTGAGGGATACGCAGTATTTT; cdr3_aa: CAISESLRDTQYF
v_call: TRBV19; j_call: TRBJ1-5; d_call: TRBD1; clone_size: -; cdr3_nt: TGTGCCAGTAACCTTCGGACAGGGCGCTTTAGCAATCAGCCCCAGCATTTT; cdr3_aa: CASNLRTGRFSNQPQHF
v_call: TRBV19; j_call: TRBJ2-2; d_call: TRBD2; clone_size: -; cdr3_nt: TGTGCCAGTAGTAAGGGACTAGCGGGAGGGAACACCGGGGAGCTGTTTTTT; cdr3_aa: CASSKGLAGGNTGELFF